Detailed here is one TCR beta chain. Individuals aged about 18 to 89 years were recruited from about two dozen US areas. All recovered Cohort 3 donors got two negative PCRs, got clearance, or saw symptom resolution. The method was immunoSEQ multiplex PCR; TCRdb's version includes in-frame clones alone and lacks a portion of them. This repertoire shows about 460,000 clones, 75% to 90% found once; its top ten account for approximately 8.3%. The length of the CDR3 is 12 residues. V was clipped by 3 bases and J by 1 base, with 4 bases between them. CDR1 and CDR2 from the germline V gene are LGHDT and YNNKEL (reference sequence). The record originates from a study of blood T cell repertoires in COVID-19. Whole-study context: Sites across the United States, Italy and Spain contributed samples from acute and convalescent COVID-19. PBMCs, B-cell-depleted T cells, or T cells were the source of the cDNA or gDNA that made up the material.

What was sequenced was PBMCs or T cells enriched from blood (not recorded which). The clonotype was recovered from a woman aged 55-75 years who had recovered from COVID-19. The rearrangement links TRBV3-1 (or the pseudogene TRBV3-2) to TRBJ2-7; D gene ambiguous. The CDR3: CASSHTSYEQYF. In DNA form, the CDR3 reads TGTGCCAGCAGCCACACATCCTACGAGCAGTACTTC.